This T cell receptor (beta chain) is from a study of chemoradiotherapy in HPV16-positive cancers. Study background: Candidate HPV-specific clones and shared TCR motifs came from a couple of HPV16-positive patients. The study, taken as a whole, reports: The functional HPV-specific definition rests on just two HPV16-positive patients. Candidate HPV-specific clones and E7-related TCR motifs grew in tumor during treatment.

The CDR3 is 15 amino acids. The germline gives CDR1 MDHEN, CDR2 SYDVKM. The V gene lost 5 bases and the J gene lost 3 bases, with 16 bases spanning the gap. A note on this clone: Its cognate antigen is unknown.

This table comes from immunoSEQ multiplex PCR, and its TCRdb copy is limited to in-frame clones, with some not included. The sample comprises thousands of clones, over 70% of which are singletons, and around 8.9% rests with the top ten. Over chemoradiotherapy, repertoires were sampled more than once. The receptor comes from a human donor with HPV-associated anogenital cancer. This specimen consisted of tumor tissue, obtained from a patient who underwent chemoradiotherapy. V usage is TRBV28 and J usage is TRBJ2-5, with D perhaps TRBD2 (6 bases). CDR3 sequence (DNA): TGTGCCAGCAGTCCTGCTCGGCGGGAAAAAGAGACCCAGTACTTC. Translation: CASSPARREKETQYF.